The T cell receptor (beta chain) described here comes from a study of CD8 T cells in Susac syndrome. The authors reverse transcribed roughly 0.5 to 1 ug RNA with random hexamers. The method of amplification for TCR beta CDR3 was immunoSEQ multiplex PCR, covering 54 Vbeta and 13 Jbeta. TCRdb reprocessed the immunoSEQ multiplex PCR reads with MiXCR, giving one entry per CDR3 protein. The table records around 81,000 distinct CDR3 sequences, around 94% of them present only once. V lost 3 bases, J lost 1 base, and 5 bases stayed unmatched. Germline V gene data show CDR1 as MDHEN and CDR2 as SYDVKM. The CDR3 sequence is 16 residues long. Each Susac syndrome patient had definite or probable disease by recently defined criteria.

Sequencing was done on a sample of CD8+ T cells from PBMCs. This clonotype was obtained from a human donor with Susac syndrome. The V and J genes are TRBV28 and TRBJ2-2; 7 positions agree with TRBD1. The CDR3 protein is CASSFPGTENTGELFF. The CDR3 coding sequence is TGTGCCAGCAGTTTCCCCGGGACAGAGAACACCGGGGAGCTGTTTTTT.